This paragraph covers one T cell receptor (beta chain) sequence. What it binds is not known. This sample was included in a study of response to subunit inactivated influenza vaccine. Study-wide results and limits: Authors suggested each seasonal influenza vaccination recruits few new T cells.

TCRdb recomputed calls from the RT-PCR reads with MiXCR, one row per CDR3 protein. The sample contains about 480,000 distinct CDR3 sequences, over 25% of which appear only once. J gave up 4 bases and V 3 bases, and 5 bases lay outside the gene matches. Germline CDR1 MNHEY, CDR2 SVGEGT. The CDR3 has 15 amino acids. This chain joins TRBV6-2 or TRBV6-3 and TRBJ2-3; 9 nucleotides match TRBD1. The receptor was derived from a man in his fifties who received an inactivated influenza vaccine. The material sequenced was CD4+ T cells sorted from PBMCs, taken more than 4 days after vaccination. The CDR3 nucleotides are TGTGCCAGCAGTTATTACGGACAGGGGTCAGATACGCAGTATTTT. Translated, it gives CASSYYGQGSDTQYF.